These T cell receptor beta chains were read from a single sample in a study of vaccination effects on CD4 cells after COVID-19. Sequencing was performed with immunoSEQ multiplex PCR; in TCRdb, only in-frame clones are kept and a portion is missing. The sample lists around 25,000 clones, more than 80% occurring once. These receptors have no identified antigens. Source: CD4+ T cells from PBMCs cultured with SARS-CoV-2 spike peptides, taken after COVID-19 vaccination. The receptors here all came from a human donor who received a COVID-19 vaccine. Some clones in this sample may be carry-over from other donors' samples. The CDR3 runs from the conserved cysteine through the conserved F or W. A D gene is named only where the DNA matches it firmly. Clone size, where shown, is once, few, many, or a class for clones that have expanded.

V	D	J	size	CDR3	DNA
TRBV4-1	NA	TRBJ1-5	NA	CASSQERDNQPQHF	TGCGCCAGCAGCCAAGAAAGGGACAATCAGCCCCAGCATTTT
TRBV7-3	TRBD1	TRBJ2-1	NA	CASSSDSDRANEQFF	TGTGCCAGCAGCTCCGACTCGGACAGGGCGAATGAGCAGTTCTTC
TRBV2	TRBD1	TRBJ1-1	NA	CASRTGPTEAFF	TGTGCCAGCAGGACAGGGCCCACTGAAGCTTTCTTT
TRBV3-1/TRBV3-2	NA	TRBJ2-2	once	CASSQVGGANTGELFF	TGTGCCAGCAGCCAAGTAGGGGGTGCGAACACCGGGGAGCTGTTTTTT
TRBV6-5	TRBD1	TRBJ2-5	NA	CASRRRGPVQETQYF	TGTGCCAGCAGGCGCAGGGGGCCGGTTCAAGAGACCCAGTACTTC
TRBV10-3	NA	TRBJ1-3	NA	CAISESDGNTIYF	TGTGCCATCAGTGAGTCTGACGGAAACACCATATATTTT
TRBV25-1	NA	TRBJ1-2	NA	CASLPGQGSNYGYTF	TGTGCCAGCTTGCCCGGGCAGGGATCTAACTATGGCTACACCTTC
TRBV10-1	NA	TRBJ1-4	NA	CASSDPTGGNEKLFF	TGCGCCAGCAGTGACCCGACAGGCGGGAATGAAAAACTGTTTTTT
TRBV12-5	NA	TRBJ2-3	NA	CASGSYLGDTQYF	TGTGCTAGTGGTTCCTACCTCGGAGATACGCAGTATTTT
TRBV7-2	TRBD2	TRBJ2-2	few	CASRRPPSGEYTGELFF	TGTGCCAGCAGACGGCCCCCTAGCGGGGAGTACACCGGGGAGCTGTTTTTT
TRBV24-1	TRBD2	TRBJ2-1	NA	CATSAPLAGGRGEQFF	TGTGCCACCAGTGCCCCACTAGCGGGGGGGCGTGGTGAGCAGTTCTTC
TRBV13	NA	TRBJ1-5	NA	CASSLRGGGNQPQHF	TGTGCCAGCAGCTTAAGGGGGGGAGGCAATCAGCCCCAGCATTTT
TRBV5-1	NA	TRBJ2-6	NA	CASSLDENSGANVLTF	TGCGCCAGCAGCCTGGACGAGAACTCTGGGGCCAACGTCCTGACTTTC
TRBV11-2	TRBD1	TRBJ1-2	NA	CASSQQGRYGYTF	TGTGCCAGCAGCCAACAGGGGCGGTATGGCTACACCTTC
TRBV2	NA	TRBJ1-1	NA	CASSGQLNTEAFF	TGTGCCAGCAGTGGACAGTTGAACACTGAAGCTTTCTTT
TRBV5-4	NA	TRBJ2-3	NA	CASSLRGITDTQYF	TGTGCCAGCAGCTTGAGGGGGATCACAGATACGCAGTATTTT
TRBV18	NA	TRBJ2-5	few	CASSPGYLEETQYF	TGTGCCAGCTCACCAGGATACCTTGAAGAGACCCAGTACTTC
TRBV5-1	NA	TRBJ1-1	NA	CASSLELLTEAFF	TGCGCCAGCAGCTTGGAACTCCTAACCGAAGCTTTCTTT
TRBV10-3	NA	TRBJ1-2	NA	CAISPQAANYGYTF	TGTGCCATCTCCCCCCAGGCGGCAAACTATGGCTACACCTTC
TRBV24-1	TRBD2	TRBJ2-6	NA	CATSDAGGGRSGANVLTF	TGTGCCACCAGTGATGCGGGAGGGGGAAGATCTGGGGCCAACGTCCTGACTTTC
TRBV7-3	TRBD1	TRBJ2-5	NA	CASSFQGARQETQYF	TGTGCCAGCAGCTTTCAGGGGGCGCGTCAAGAGACCCAGTACTTC
TRBV5-1	TRBD2	TRBJ2-5	NA	CASSWGRIAGGPQETQYF	TGCGCCAGCAGCTGGGGGCGTATAGCGGGGGGTCCGCAAGAGACCCAGTACTTC
TRBV28	NA	TRBJ1-2	once	CASSSGAGYGYTF	TGTGCCAGCAGTTCGGGGGCAGGATATGGCTACACCTTC
TRBV3-1/TRBV3-2	TRBD1	TRBJ1-3	NA	CASRSRGPSSGNTIYF	TGTGCCAGCAGATCGAGGGGGCCTAGCTCTGGAAACACCATATATTTT
TRBV5-1	NA	TRBJ1-3	once	CASSLVAGSSGNTIYF	TGCGCCAGCAGCTTGGTCGCGGGCTCCTCTGGAAACACCATATATTTT
TRBV5-5	TRBD2	TRBJ2-1	NA	CASSPLAGAHNEQFF	TGTGCCAGCAGCCCCCTAGCGGGGGCGCACAATGAGCAGTTCTTC
TRBV7-3	NA	TRBJ2-2	NA	CASSLTASLPPGELFF	TGTGCCAGCAGCTTAACGGCTAGCCTTCCACCTGGGGAGCTGTTTTTT
TRBV29-1	TRBD1	TRBJ1-2	once	CSVPDRADYGYTF	TGCAGCGTACCGGACAGGGCGGACTATGGCTACACCTTC
TRBV19	NA	TRBJ1-2	NA	CASRPPSGGSGRSYTF	TGTGCCAGTAGGCCCCCATCTGGGGGCTCCGGCCGGAGCTACACCTTC
TRBV4-2	NA	TRBJ2-6	NA	CASSLRGGDSGANVLTF	TGTGCCAGCAGCCTTCGAGGGGGAGACTCTGGGGCCAACGTCCTGACTTTC
TRBV6-4	NA	TRBJ1-6	NA	CASRDGVDSPLHF	TGTGCCAGCAGAGACGGGGTTGATTCACCCCTCCACTTT
TRBV5-5	NA	TRBJ1-1	NA	CASSFGVSNTEAFF	TGTGCCAGCAGCTTCGGGGTCTCGAACACTGAAGCTTTCTTT
TRBV5-1	NA	TRBJ2-5	NA	CASSSRTARARTQYF	TGCGCCAGCAGCTCTCGGACAGCGCGGGCAAGAACCCAGTACTTC
TRBV28	TRBD1	TRBJ2-3	NA	CASNGQGATDTQYF	TGTGCCAGCAATGGACAGGGGGCCACAGATACGCAGTATTTT
TRBV20-1	TRBD1	TRBJ1-6	NA	CSALRGESLHF	TGCAGTGCGCTCAGGGGGGAGTCCCTCCACTTT
TRBV10-2	NA	TRBJ2-2	NA	CASSGDREVPLTTNTGELFF	TGCGCCAGCAGTGGAGACAGGGAGGTCCCATTAACTACGAACACCGGGGAGCTGTTTTTT
TRBV4-3	NA	TRBJ1-2	few	CASSQLLTTGGYTF	TGCGCCAGCAGCCAACTACTTACAACAGGTGGTTACACCTTC
TRBV28	NA	TRBJ1-5	NA	CASSSVGTNQPQHF	TGTGCCAGCAGCTCTGTGGGGACCAATCAGCCCCAGCATTTT
TRBV27	NA	TRBJ1-1	once	CASRSDASINTEAFF	TGTGCCAGCAGATCCGACGCCAGCATTAACACTGAAGCTTTCTTT
TRBV27	NA	TRBJ1-5	NA	CASSSRIGNQPQHF	TGTGCCAGCAGTTCCAGGATTGGCAATCAGCCCCAGCATTTT
TRBV5-6	TRBD1	TRBJ1-2	NA	CASSPDRGTRGYTF	TGTGCCAGCAGTCCGGACAGGGGGACGAGAGGCTACACCTTC
TRBV4-1	NA	TRBJ2-5	NA	CASSLGNLETQYF	TGCGCCAGCAGTCTGGGTAATTTGGAGACCCAGTACTTC
TRBV3-1/TRBV3-2	TRBD1	TRBJ1-2	NA	CASSQWDRVSDGYTF	TGTGCCAGCAGCCAATGGGACAGGGTCTCGGATGGCTACACCTTC
TRBV28	NA	TRBJ2-5	NA	CASSPTLGGDRETQYF	TGTGCCAGCAGCCCCACGTTAGGGGGGGATAGAGAGACCCAGTACTTC
TRBV2	NA	TRBJ1-1	NA	CASTSQANTEAFF	TGTGCCAGCACGAGTCAGGCGAACACTGAAGCTTTCTTT
TRBV29-1	TRBD1	TRBJ2-3	NA	CSVDEGASTDTQYF	TGCAGCGTTGACGAGGGGGCGAGCACAGATACGCAGTATTTT
TRBV19	TRBD1	TRBJ2-5	few	CASSPTGQETQYF	TGTGCCAGTAGTCCGACAGGGCAAGAGACCCAGTACTTC
TRBV2	NA	TRBJ2-2	NA	CASSDAGLLTGELFF	TGTGCCAGCAGTGACGCGGGGCTCCTCACCGGGGAGCTGTTTTTT
TRBV28	NA	TRBJ1-5	NA	CASSRTVGGGSNQPQHF	TGTGCCAGCAGCCGAACGGTGGGCGGGGGTAGCAATCAGCCCCAGCATTTT
TRBV5-1	TRBD2	TRBJ2-1	NA	CASSKDSGTYYNEQFF	TGCGCCAGCAGTAAAGATAGCGGGACCTACTACAATGAGCAGTTCTTC
TRBV28	NA	TRBJ2-1	NA	CASSLAGNEQFF	TGTGCCAGCAGTTTGGCTGGCAATGAGCAGTTCTTC
TRBV5-1	TRBD2	TRBJ2-5	NA	CASSLLSGGRKETQYF	TGCGCCAGCAGCTTACTTAGCGGGGGCCGGAAAGAGACCCAGTACTTC
TRBV2	NA	TRBJ1-1	NA	CASSEQLNTEAFF	TGTGCCAGCAGTGAACAGCTGAACACTGAAGCTTTCTTT
TRBV18	NA	TRBJ1-2	NA	CASSSDSGLGYTF	TGTGCCAGCTCATCGGACTCCGGGTTGGGCTACACCTTC
TRBV6-6	NA	TRBJ1-5	NA	CASSYQGGNQPQHF	TGTGCCAGCAGTTATCAGGGAGGCAACCAGCCCCAGCATTTT
TRBV9	NA	TRBJ2-5	NA	CASSVGGGAGAQETQYF	TGTGCCAGCAGCGTAGGCGGGGGCGCGGGCGCTCAAGAGACCCAGTACTTC
TRBV7-9	NA	TRBJ1-5	NA	CASSLDQEGNQPQHF	TGTGCCAGCAGCTTAGACCAGGAGGGCAATCAGCCCCAGCATTTT